Below, one T cell receptor beta chain is given with its context. What it binds is unknown. The donors were members of the roughly 120-subject validation cohort (separate from the roughly 660-subject first cohort). This sample was included in a study of cytomegalovirus exposure and HLA in healthy donors. For the study at large: A subsequent analysis stated that the approximately 110 validation repertoires were run on the same platform as the 600 to 750 first-cohort repertoires. The study, taken as a whole, reports: It was found in a later analysis that first-cohort TCR clusters tended to co-occur in the 95 to 150 validation repertoires. There were under 200 TCR beta chains listed as cytomegalovirus-associated.

Some clones are missing from TCRdb's copy, which holds only in-frame ones; the method was immunoSEQ multiplex PCR. Among around 130,000 clones listed, roughly nine tenths were seen once. V was clipped by 6 bases and J by 6 bases; unmatched bases: 6. CDR3 length: 13 amino acids. Germline V gene data show CDR1 as LNHDA and CDR2 as SQIVND (reference sequence). The sample was PBMCs. This TCR came from a man aged 25-45 years in good health and CMV-seronegative. The rearrangement joins TRBV19 to TRBJ1-2, with TRBD1 matching 8 bases. DNA of the CDR3: TGTGCCAGTAGCCGACAGGGGAGAGATGGCTACACCTTC. Encoded protein: CASSRQGRDGYTF.